The rows below give T cell receptor beta chains drawn from one sample of a study of patients and donors after allogeneic stem cell transplantation. Each CDR3 protein gets one entry after TCRdb re-called the RT-PCR reads with MiXCR. The table lists about 230,000 distinct CDR3 sequences, 14% of them singletons. The specimen was blood, either unsorted or a sorted T cell fraction (not recorded which). These receptor sequences come from a human donor who was either an allogeneic HSCT recipient or a stem cell or donor lymphocyte infusion donor (not recorded which). It is not recorded whose cells these are; they may come from a transplant donor. Each CDR3 is given with its conserved first and last residue. The D gene is left open where the match is weak. Rows give clone size only sometimes, using once, few, many, or a class for an expanded clone.

length | J | V | D | size | CDR3 | DNA
11 | TRBJ2-5 | TRBV7-2 | - | few | CASRDLETQYF | TGTGCCAGCAGGGACTTGGAGACCCAGTACTTC
16 | TRBJ1-5 | TRBV20-1 | - | - | CSARDGAGRTDQPQHF | TGCAGTGCTAGAGATGGCGCGGGTAGGACTGATCAGCCCCAGCATTTT
15 | TRBJ2-3 | TRBV10-3 | TRBD2 | many | CAIMSGLAGVDTQYF | TGTGCCATCATGTCGGGGCTAGCGGGAGTAGATACGCAGTATTTT
13 | TRBJ1-6 | TRBV7-9 | - | many | CASSRTRDSPLHF | TGTGCCAGCAGCCGGACCCGGGATTCACCCCTCCACTTT
17 | TRBJ2-7 | TRBV2 | TRBD1 | few | CASSGFTQGLQEGEQYF | TGTGCCAGCAGCGGGTTCACACAGGGGTTACAGGAAGGCGAGCAGTACTTC
18 | TRBJ2-5 | TRBV11-2 | TRBD1 | few | CASSLGAGGRKYQETQYF | TGTGCCAGCAGCTTAGGGGCAGGGGGCAGAAAGTACCAAGAGACCCAGTACTTC
12 | TRBJ1-2 | TRBV6-2/TRBV6-3 | - | - | CASSDQGSLYTF | TGTGCCAGCAGTGACCAAGGATCCCTCTACACCTTC
12 | TRBJ2-4 | TRBV29-1 | - | few | CSVEAAETIQYF | TGCAGCGTTGAAGCGGCAGAAACCATTCAGTACTTC
11 | TRBJ2-7 | TRBV20-1 | TRBD1 | many | CSAQGVPEQYF | TGCAGTGCACAGGGGGTCCCCGAGCAGTACTTC
13 | TRBJ1-2 | TRBV6-5 | - | many | CASSYARGYGYTF | TGTGCCAGCAGTTACGCACGAGGATATGGCTACACCTTC
14 | TRBJ1-2 | TRBV19 | - | - | CASKKVAGEGGYTF | TGTGCCAGTAAGAAAGTGGCGGGGGAAGGCGGCTACACCTTC
16 | TRBJ1-1 | TRBV19 | - | - | CASSIAAGARNTEAFF | TGTGCCAGTAGTATTGCGGCAGGGGCCCGGAACACTGAAGCTTTCTTT
15 | TRBJ1-5 | TRBV18 | - | few | CASSPGAVINQPQHF | TGTGCCAGCTCACCAGGGGCGGTAATCAATCAGCCCCAGCATTTT
16 | TRBJ2-4 | TRBV20-1 | TRBD1 | many | CSAPGTGTFSGNIQYF | TGCAGTGCCCCCGGGACAGGGACTTTCTCCGGGAACATTCAGTACTTC
14 | TRBJ2-4 | TRBV12-3/TRBV12-4 | - | few | CASSLRPNKNIQYF | TGTGCCAGCAGTTTAAGGCCGAACAAAAACATTCAGTACTTC
12 | TRBJ1-1 | TRBV29-1 | TRBD1 | many | CSVDRQGRKAFF | TGCAGCGTTGACCGACAGGGCCGGAAAGCTTTCTTT
16 | TRBJ1-2 | TRBV4-3 | - | few | CASSQEAGRRNYGYTF | TGCGCCAGCAGCCAAGAGGCGGGACGTAGGAACTATGGCTACACCTTC
11 | TRBJ1-2 | TRBV18 | - | - | CASSPSMSYTF | TGTGCCAGCTCCCCCTCTATGAGCTACACCTTC
15 | TRBJ2-5 | TRBV2 | - | many | CASSPTRTAQETQYF | TGTGCCAGCAGTCCTACCCGGACAGCTCAAGAGACCCAGTACTTC
13 | TRBJ1-2 | TRBV19 | - | - | CASRDWTDYGYTF | TGTGCCAGTAGAGACTGGACAGATTATGGCTACACCTTC
11 | TRBJ1-2 | TRBV30 | - | - | CAWSVLDGYTF | TGTGCCTGGAGTGTATTGGATGGCTACACCTTC
15 | TRBJ2-3 | TRBV7-9 | TRBD2 | - | CASSEPGTNTDTQYF | TGTGCCAGCAGCGAACCCGGGACTAACACAGATACGCAGTATTTT
16 | TRBJ2-2 | TRBV7-7 | - | - | CASSLARTANTGELFF | TGTGCTAGCAGCTTAGCACGGACTGCGAACACCGGGGAGCTGTTTTTT
15 | TRBJ1-2 | TRBV16 | TRBD1 | - | CASSQDGQGVGGYTF | TGTGCCAGCAGCCAGGACGGACAGGGGGTTGGCGGCTACACCTTC
15 | TRBJ2-7 | TRBV6-1 | - | few | CASRSYRGGDYEQYF | TGTGCCAGCAGATCTTACAGGGGAGGAGACTACGAGCAGTACTTC
14 | TRBJ2-3 | TRBV6-1 | TRBD2 | few | CASTTSGGSHTQYF | TGTGCCAGCACAACTAGCGGGGGTTCGCATACGCAGTATTTT
15 | TRBJ2-2 | TRBV2 | - | few | CASRGETGNTGELFF | TGTGCCAGCAGGGGGGAGACAGGGAACACCGGGGAGCTGTTTTTT